Listed below are T cell receptor beta chains from one sample, sequenced in a study of blood T cells in healthy people across ages. Each CDR3 protein is one row after TCRdb ran MiXCR on the 5' RACE reads. Of about 970,000 distinct CDR3 sequences listed, 51% are singletons. Sequenced: blood. Source of these receptors: a woman between 55 and 75 years old in good health. CDR3s include the opening cysteine and the closing phenylalanine or tryptophan. Each record gives: J gene, CDR3 length, V gene, clone size, CDR3 protein. Not every row has a clone size; where given, it reads once, few, many or a size class.

J gene: TRBJ2-7; CDR3 length: 16; V gene: TRBV7-9; clone size: -; CDR3 protein: CASSRQIRSGGGEQYF
J gene: TRBJ1-6; CDR3 length: 14; V gene: TRBV7-9; clone size: few; CDR3 protein: CASSKQGALSPLHF
J gene: TRBJ1-2; CDR3 length: 12; V gene: TRBV20-1; clone size: -; CDR3 protein: CSAPTGSYGYTF
J gene: TRBJ2-3; CDR3 length: 14; V gene: TRBV11-2; clone size: -; CDR3 protein: CASSWIALTDTQYF
J gene: TRBJ2-7; CDR3 length: 15; V gene: TRBV20-1; clone size: -; CDR3 protein: CSAQGQPGTSYEQYF
J gene: TRBJ2-4; CDR3 length: 13; V gene: TRBV24-1; clone size: -; CDR3 protein: CATNLQDKNIQYF
J gene: TRBJ1-6; CDR3 length: 15; V gene: TRBV6-5; clone size: -; CDR3 protein: CASSRDGGYNSPLHF
J gene: TRBJ2-3; CDR3 length: 14; V gene: TRBV20-1; clone size: -; CDR3 protein: CSARAGGMSHTQYF
J gene: TRBJ2-7; CDR3 length: 12; V gene: TRBV10-3; clone size: -; CDR3 protein: CAISMDGYEQYF
J gene: TRBJ2-3; CDR3 length: 16; V gene: TRBV5-1; clone size: -; CDR3 protein: CASSNQRTGGTDTQYF
J gene: TRBJ2-3; CDR3 length: 13; V gene: TRBV9; clone size: -; CDR3 protein: CASSGEVPDTQYF
J gene: TRBJ2-3; CDR3 length: 15; V gene: TRBV20-1; clone size: -; CDR3 protein: CSAWGSGVGKDTQYF
J gene: TRBJ2-7; CDR3 length: 15; V gene: TRBV28; clone size: -; CDR3 protein: CASSPPWTGIYEQYF
J gene: TRBJ2-7; CDR3 length: 17; V gene: TRBV11-2; clone size: many; CDR3 protein: CASSPRVGGATPYEQYF
J gene: TRBJ1-1; CDR3 length: 16; V gene: TRBV7-8; clone size: -; CDR3 protein: CASSSNTRRSNTEAFF
J gene: TRBJ2-1; CDR3 length: 15; V gene: TRBV20-1; clone size: few; CDR3 protein: CSARDVTSGNYEQFF
J gene: TRBJ1-2; CDR3 length: 13; V gene: TRBV27; clone size: few; CDR3 protein: CASSPSRGRGYTF
J gene: TRBJ2-3; CDR3 length: 12; V gene: TRBV30; clone size: -; CDR3 protein: CAWSVLSNTQYF
J gene: TRBJ2-1; CDR3 length: 14; V gene: TRBV24-1; clone size: once; CDR3 protein: CATSDLLPSNEEFF
J gene: TRBJ2-3; CDR3 length: 17; V gene: TRBV6-5; clone size: -; CDR3 protein: CASSYTPGLAATDTQYF
J gene: TRBJ2-5; CDR3 length: 12; V gene: TRBV19; clone size: -; CDR3 protein: CASGGSRGTQYF
J gene: TRBJ2-1; CDR3 length: 13; V gene: TRBV20-1; clone size: few; CDR3 protein: CSARTSGYNEQFF
J gene: TRBJ2-7; CDR3 length: 13; V gene: TRBV18; clone size: few; CDR3 protein: CASSPGNTYEQYF
J gene: TRBJ1-4; CDR3 length: 14; V gene: TRBV9; clone size: few; CDR3 protein: CASSTPGLAEKLFF
J gene: TRBJ2-1; CDR3 length: 16; V gene: TRBV20-1; clone size: few; CDR3 protein: CSARTPTRDFLDEQFF
J gene: TRBJ2-1; CDR3 length: 12; V gene: TRBV29-1; clone size: -; CDR3 protein: CSEGTSRNEQFF
J gene: TRBJ1-1; CDR3 length: 16; V gene: TRBV20-1; clone size: -; CDR3 protein: CSAKLPGQGLIFEAFF
J gene: TRBJ2-7; CDR3 length: 14; V gene: TRBV20-1; clone size: few; CDR3 protein: CSASDRDRGYEQYF